The 4 T cell receptor beta chains below come from one sample, sequenced in a study of T cell responses to AZD1222 COVID-19 vaccine. The method was immunoSEQ multiplex PCR; TCRdb's version includes in-frame clones alone and lacks a portion of them. The data contain roughly 200,000 clones, 80% to 90% of them singletons. The sequences come from peripheral blood, collected on day 0 of AZD1222 vaccination. The receptors were gathered from an adult in good health.

The V and J genes are TRBV10-3 and TRBJ2-3; D is unresolved. The CDR3 consists of 12 residues. Germline V gives CDR1 ENHRY, CDR2 SYGVKD. V lost 11 bases and J lost 2, with 11 bases in between. Written as DNA, the CDR3 is TGTGCCGCCAGTGGGTCCACAGATACGCAGTATTTT. Amino acid sequence: CAASGSTDTQYF.

This clone was counted once. V is TRBV5-1 and J is TRBJ2-1; 14 nucleotides agree with TRBD2. CDR3 length: 15 residues. Per germline, CDR1 SGHRS and CDR2 YFSETQ. V was clipped by 0 bases and J by 15 bases; unmatched bases: 8. CDR3 DNA sequence: TGCGCCAGCAGCTTGGGACTAGCGGGGGGGCCGAGGAGGTTCTTC. Amino acid sequence: CASSLGLAGGPRRFF.

The chain carries TRBV4-1 and TRBJ2-2, with TRBD1 identical over 9 bases. Germline V gives CDR1 MGHRA, CDR2 YSYEKL. This CDR3 has 16 amino acids. Losses at the gene ends were 6 bases for V and 8 bases for J; bases not matched to a gene: 13. The CDR3 DNA is TGCGCCAGCAGTCCGACCTCCGGGACAGGGATGGGGGAGCTGTTTTTT. Amino acids: CASSPTSGTGMGELFF.

This chain links TRBV5-1 with TRBJ1-1; no firm D call. The germline V gene encodes CDR1 SGHRS and CDR2 YFSETQ. The germline V and J ends were trimmed by 1 base and 1 base, with 17 bases remaining between them. This CDR3 is built from 17 residues. The CDR3: CASSLRAGGGPNTEAFF. The CDR3 DNA reads TGCGCCAGCAGCTTGCGGGCGGGAGGAGGCCCGAACACTGAAGCTTTCTTT.